The TCR beta chain described here comes from a study of T cell responses to AZD1222 COVID-19 vaccine. The protocol was immunoSEQ multiplex PCR, while the TCRdb copy is restricted to in-frame clones and leaves out a portion. The repertoire includes roughly 150,000 clones, approximately 88% of them detected once, and approximately 2.3% sits in the top ten. Notes on the study in general: A reported finding is that nearly half of spike-specific TCRs target unmutated variant regions. Spike-specific TCR breadth and depth were elevated following two AZD1222 doses. Mapped onto spike, vaccine-associated CD4 TCRs spanned it and were dominant at 160-218 and 743-854.

This clone was seen just once. Antigen specificity is unknown. The receptor's source is an adult in good health. The sequenced sample was peripheral blood, obtained on day 0 of AZD1222 vaccination.

This chain's CDR3 is CATIHRDRGRAYEQYF. The CDR3 nucleotides are TGTGCCACCATCCACAGGGATAGGGGAAGAGCCTACGAGCAGTACTTC. V is TRBV24-1 and J is TRBJ2-7; D possibly corresponds to TRBD1 (6 bases). The CDR3 has 16 amino acids. The V end was cut by 8 bases, the J end by 2 bases, with 21 bases between. CDR1 and CDR2 (germline): KGHDR, SFDVKD.